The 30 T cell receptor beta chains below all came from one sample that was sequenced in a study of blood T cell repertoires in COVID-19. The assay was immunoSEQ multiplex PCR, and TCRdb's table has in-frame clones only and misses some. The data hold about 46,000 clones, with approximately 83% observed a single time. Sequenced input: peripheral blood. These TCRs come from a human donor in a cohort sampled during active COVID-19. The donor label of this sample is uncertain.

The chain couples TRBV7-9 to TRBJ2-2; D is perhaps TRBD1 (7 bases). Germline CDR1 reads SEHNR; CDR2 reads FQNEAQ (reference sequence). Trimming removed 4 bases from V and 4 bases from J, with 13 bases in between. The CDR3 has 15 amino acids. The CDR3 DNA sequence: TGTGCCAGCAGCTCGGACAGGAGGGCCACCGGGGAGCTGTTTTTT. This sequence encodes CASSSDRRATGELFF.

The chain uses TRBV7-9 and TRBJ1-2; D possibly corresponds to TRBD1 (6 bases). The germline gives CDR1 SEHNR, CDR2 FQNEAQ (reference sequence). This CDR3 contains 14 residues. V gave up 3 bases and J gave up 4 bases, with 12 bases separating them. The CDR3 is CASSFRGGSYGYTF. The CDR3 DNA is TGTGCCAGCAGCTTTCGTGGGGGCAGCTATGGCTACACCTTC.

CDR3 residues: CASSSDRVNQPQHF. CDR3 coding DNA: TGTGCCAGCAGTTCCGACAGGGTGAATCAGCCCCAGCATTTT. This chain uses TRBV7-2 with TRBJ1-5; 7 bases match TRBD1. Trimming at V came to 6 bases and at J to 4 bases, leaving 6 bases not matched to a gene. Germline assignment: CDR1 SGHTA and CDR2 FQGNSA. This CDR3 region has 14 residues.

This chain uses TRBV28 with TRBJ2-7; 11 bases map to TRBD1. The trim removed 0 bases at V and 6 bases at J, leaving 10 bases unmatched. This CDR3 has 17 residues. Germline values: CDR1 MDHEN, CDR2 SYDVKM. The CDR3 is CASSLWTPGQGVGEQYF. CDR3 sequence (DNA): TGTGCCAGCAGTTTATGGACTCCGGGACAGGGGGTGGGCGAGCAGTACTTC.

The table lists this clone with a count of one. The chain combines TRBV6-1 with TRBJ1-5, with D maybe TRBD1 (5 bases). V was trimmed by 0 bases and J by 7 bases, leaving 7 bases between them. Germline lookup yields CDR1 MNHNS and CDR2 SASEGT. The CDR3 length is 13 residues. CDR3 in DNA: TGTGCCAGCAGTGAAGCAAGGGGACAGCCCCAGCATTTT. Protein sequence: CASSEARGQPQHF.

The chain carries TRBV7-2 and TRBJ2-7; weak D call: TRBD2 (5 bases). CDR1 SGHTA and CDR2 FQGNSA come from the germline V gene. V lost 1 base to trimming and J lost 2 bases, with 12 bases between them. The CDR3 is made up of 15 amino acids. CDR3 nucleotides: TGTGCCAGCAGCTTAGATGGAGCGGCACCCTACGAGCAGTACTTC. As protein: CASSLDGAAPYEQYF. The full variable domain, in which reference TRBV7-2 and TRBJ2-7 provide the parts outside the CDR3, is GAGVSQSPSNKVTEKGKDVELRCDPISGHTALYWYRQSLGQGLEFLIYFQGNSAPDKSGLPSDRFSAERTGGSVSTLTIQRTQQEDSAVYLCASSLDGAAPYEQYFGPGTRLTVT.

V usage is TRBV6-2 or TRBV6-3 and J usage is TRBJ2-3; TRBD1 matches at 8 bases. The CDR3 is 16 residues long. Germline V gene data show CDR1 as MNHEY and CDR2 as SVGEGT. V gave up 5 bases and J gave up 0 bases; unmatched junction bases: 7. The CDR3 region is CASSRQGLPSTDTQYF. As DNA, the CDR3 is TGTGCCAGCAGTCGACAGGGGTTACCTAGCACAGATACGCAGTATTTT.

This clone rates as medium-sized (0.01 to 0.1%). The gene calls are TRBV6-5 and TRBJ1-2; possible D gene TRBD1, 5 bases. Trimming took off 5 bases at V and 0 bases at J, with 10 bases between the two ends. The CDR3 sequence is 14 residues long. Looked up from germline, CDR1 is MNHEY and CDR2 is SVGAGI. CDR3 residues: CASSLTETNYGYTF. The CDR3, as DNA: TGTGCCAGCAGTCTGACAGAGACTAACTATGGCTACACCTTC.

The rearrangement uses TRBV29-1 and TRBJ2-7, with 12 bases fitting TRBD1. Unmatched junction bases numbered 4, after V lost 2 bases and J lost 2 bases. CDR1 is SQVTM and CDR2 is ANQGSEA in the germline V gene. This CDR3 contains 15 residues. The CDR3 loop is CSVEFGTGGPYEQYF. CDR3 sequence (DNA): TGCAGCGTTGAATTCGGGACAGGGGGCCCCTACGAGCAGTACTTC.

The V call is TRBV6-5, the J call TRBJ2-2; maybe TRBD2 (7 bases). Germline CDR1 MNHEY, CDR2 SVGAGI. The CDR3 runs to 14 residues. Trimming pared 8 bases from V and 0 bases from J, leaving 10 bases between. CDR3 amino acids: CASGEGANTGELFF. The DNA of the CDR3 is TGTGCCAGCGGGGAGGGGGCGAACACCGGGGAGCTGTTTTTT.

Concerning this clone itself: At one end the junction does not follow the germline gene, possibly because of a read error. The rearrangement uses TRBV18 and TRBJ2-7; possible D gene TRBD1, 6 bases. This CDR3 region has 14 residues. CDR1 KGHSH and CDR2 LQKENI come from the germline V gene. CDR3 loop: CASSPQDSTYEQYF. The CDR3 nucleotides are TGTGCCAGCTCCCCACAGGACAGTACCTACGAGCAGTACTTC.

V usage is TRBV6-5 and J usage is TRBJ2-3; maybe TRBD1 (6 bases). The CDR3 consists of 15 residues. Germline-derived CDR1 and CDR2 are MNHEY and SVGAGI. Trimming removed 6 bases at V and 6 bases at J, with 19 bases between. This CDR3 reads CASSLDRTRVDTQYF. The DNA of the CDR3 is TGTGCCAGCAGCCTCGACAGGACGAGAGTGGATACGCAGTATTTT.

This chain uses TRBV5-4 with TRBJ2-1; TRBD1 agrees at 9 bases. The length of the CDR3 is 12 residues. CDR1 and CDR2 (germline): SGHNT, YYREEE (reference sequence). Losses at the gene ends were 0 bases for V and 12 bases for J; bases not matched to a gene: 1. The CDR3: CASSLGQGGQFF. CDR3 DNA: TGTGCCAGCAGCTTGGGACAGGGGGGGCAGTTCTTC.

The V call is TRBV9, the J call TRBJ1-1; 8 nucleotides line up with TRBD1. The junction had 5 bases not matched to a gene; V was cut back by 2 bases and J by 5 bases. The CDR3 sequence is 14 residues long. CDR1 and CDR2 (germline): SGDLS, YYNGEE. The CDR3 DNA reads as TGTGCCAGCAGCGTTCTGGACAGGGAGACTGAAGCTTTCTTT. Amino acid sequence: CASSVLDRETEAFF. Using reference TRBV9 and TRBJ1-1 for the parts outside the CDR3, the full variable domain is DSGVTQTPKHLITATGQRVTLRCSPRSGDLSVYWYQQSLDQGLQFLIQYYNGEERAKGNILERFSAQQFPDLHSELNLSSLELGDSALYFCASSVLDRETEAFFGQGTRLTVV.

The CDR3 region is CASSFGGGGEYEQFF. Here the CDR3 DNA reads TGTGCCAGCAGTTTCGGTGGCGGGGGGGAATATGAGCAGTTCTTC. V gene TRBV28 combines with J gene TRBJ2-1; TRBD2 agrees at 9 bases. V shed 3 bases and J 8 bases; nucleotides not matched to a gene: 8. There are 15 residues in the CDR3. The germline V gene encodes CDR1 MDHEN and CDR2 SYDVKM.

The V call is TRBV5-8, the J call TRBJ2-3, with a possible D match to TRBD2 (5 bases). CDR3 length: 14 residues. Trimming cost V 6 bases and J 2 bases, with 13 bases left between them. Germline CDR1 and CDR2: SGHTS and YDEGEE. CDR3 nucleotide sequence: TGTGCCAGCATCCGGAGGACGGACACAGATACGCAGTATTTT. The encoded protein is CASIRRTDTDTQYF.

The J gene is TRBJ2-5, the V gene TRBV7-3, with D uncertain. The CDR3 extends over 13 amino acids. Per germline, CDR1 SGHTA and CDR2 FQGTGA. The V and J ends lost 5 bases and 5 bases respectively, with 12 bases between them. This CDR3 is CASSLVTGETQYF. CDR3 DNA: TGTGCCAGCAGCCTCGTCACCGGGGAGACCCAGTACTTC.

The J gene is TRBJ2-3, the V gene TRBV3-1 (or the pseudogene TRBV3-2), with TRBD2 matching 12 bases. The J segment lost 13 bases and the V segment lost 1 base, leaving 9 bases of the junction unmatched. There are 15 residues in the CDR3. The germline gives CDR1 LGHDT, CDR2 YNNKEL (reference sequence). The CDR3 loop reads CASSQVPTSGGTKYF. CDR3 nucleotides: TGTGCCAGCAGCCAAGTCCCTACTAGCGGGGGGACTAAGTATTTT.

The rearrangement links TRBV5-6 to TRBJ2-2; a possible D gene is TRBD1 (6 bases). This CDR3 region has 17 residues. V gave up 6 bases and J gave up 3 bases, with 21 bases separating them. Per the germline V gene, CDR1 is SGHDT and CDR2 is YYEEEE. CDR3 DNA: TGTGCCAGCAATCACAAAATAGACAGGTTCGACACCGGGGAGCTGTTTTTT. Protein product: CASNHKIDRFDTGELFF.

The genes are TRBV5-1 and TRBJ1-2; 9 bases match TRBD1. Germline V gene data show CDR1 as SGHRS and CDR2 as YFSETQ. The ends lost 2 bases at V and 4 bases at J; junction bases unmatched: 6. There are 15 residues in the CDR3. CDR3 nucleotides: TGCGCCAGCAGCTTAGCCGGGGACAGGGTCTATGGCTACACCTTC. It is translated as CASSLAGDRVYGYTF.

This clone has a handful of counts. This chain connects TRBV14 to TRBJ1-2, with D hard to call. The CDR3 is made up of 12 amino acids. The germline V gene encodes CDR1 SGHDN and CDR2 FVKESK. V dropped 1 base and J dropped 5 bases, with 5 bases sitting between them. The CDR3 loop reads CASSQAQYGYTF. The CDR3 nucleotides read TGTGCCAGCAGCCAAGCTCAGTATGGCTACACCTTC.

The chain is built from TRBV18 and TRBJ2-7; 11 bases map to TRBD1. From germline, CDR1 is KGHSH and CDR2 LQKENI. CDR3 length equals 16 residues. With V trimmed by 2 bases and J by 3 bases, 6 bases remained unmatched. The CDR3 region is CASSPEAGTGGYEQYF. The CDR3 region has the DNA TGTGCCAGCTCACCAGAAGCCGGGACAGGGGGCTACGAGCAGTACTTC.

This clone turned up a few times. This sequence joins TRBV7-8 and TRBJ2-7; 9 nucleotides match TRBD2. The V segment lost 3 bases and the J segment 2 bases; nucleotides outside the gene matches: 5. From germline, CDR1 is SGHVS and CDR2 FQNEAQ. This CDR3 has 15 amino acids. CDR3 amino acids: CASSFGAGGAYEQYF. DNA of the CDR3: TGTGCCAGCAGCTTTGGAGCGGGGGGAGCCTACGAGCAGTACTTC.

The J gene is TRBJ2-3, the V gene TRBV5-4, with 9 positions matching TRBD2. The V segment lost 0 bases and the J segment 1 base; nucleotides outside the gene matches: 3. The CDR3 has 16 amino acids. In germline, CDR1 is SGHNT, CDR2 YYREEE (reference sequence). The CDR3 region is CASSLGQRGGTDTQYF. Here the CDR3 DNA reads TGTGCCAGCAGCTTGGGTCAGCGGGGGGGCACAGATACGCAGTATTTT.

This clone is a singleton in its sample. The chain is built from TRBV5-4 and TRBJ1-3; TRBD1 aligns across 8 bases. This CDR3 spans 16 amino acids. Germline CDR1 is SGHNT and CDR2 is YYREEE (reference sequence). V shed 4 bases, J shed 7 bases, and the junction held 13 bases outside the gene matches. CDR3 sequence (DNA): TGTGCCAGCAGCCGGGCCGGGACAGGTGGTCGCAACACCATATATTTT. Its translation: CASSRAGTGGRNTIYF.

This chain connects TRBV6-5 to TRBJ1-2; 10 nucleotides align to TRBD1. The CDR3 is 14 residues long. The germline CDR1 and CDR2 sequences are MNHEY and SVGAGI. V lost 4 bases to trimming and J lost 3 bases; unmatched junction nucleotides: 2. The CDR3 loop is CASSSDRGDYGYTF. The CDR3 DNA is TGTGCCAGCAGTTCGGACAGGGGGGACTATGGCTACACCTTC.

CDR3 sequence (DNA): TGTGCCAGCAGTTACTACAGGGGGTCTACTGAAGCTTTCTTT. Translating it yields CASSYYRGSTEAFF. The genes are TRBV6-5 and TRBJ1-1, with 8 bases matching TRBD1. V shed 1 base, J shed 5 bases, and the junction held 3 bases outside the gene matches. Germline V gene data show CDR1 as MNHEY and CDR2 as SVGAGI. The CDR3 has 14 amino acids.

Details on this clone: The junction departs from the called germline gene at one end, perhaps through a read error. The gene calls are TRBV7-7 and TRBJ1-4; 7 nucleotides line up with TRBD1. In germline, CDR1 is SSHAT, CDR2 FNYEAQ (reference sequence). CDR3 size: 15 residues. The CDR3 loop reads CASSARSGDSEKLFF. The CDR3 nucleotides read TGTGCTAGCAGCGCGCGATCAGGGGACAGTGAAAAACTGTTTTTT.

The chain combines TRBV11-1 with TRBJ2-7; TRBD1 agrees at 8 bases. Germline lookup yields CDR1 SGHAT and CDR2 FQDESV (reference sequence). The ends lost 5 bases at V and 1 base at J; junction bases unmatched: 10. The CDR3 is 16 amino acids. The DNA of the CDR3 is TGTGCCAGCAGCACCCCGAGACAGGGGCAGTCCTACGAGCAGTACTTC. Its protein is CASSTPRQGQSYEQYF.

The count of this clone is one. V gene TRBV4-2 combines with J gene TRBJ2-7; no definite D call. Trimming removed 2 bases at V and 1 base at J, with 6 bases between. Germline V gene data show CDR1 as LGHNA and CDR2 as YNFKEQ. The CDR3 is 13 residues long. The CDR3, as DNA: TGTGCCAGCAGCCAACGTCAGTCCTACGAGCAGTACTTC. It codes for CASSQRQSYEQYF.